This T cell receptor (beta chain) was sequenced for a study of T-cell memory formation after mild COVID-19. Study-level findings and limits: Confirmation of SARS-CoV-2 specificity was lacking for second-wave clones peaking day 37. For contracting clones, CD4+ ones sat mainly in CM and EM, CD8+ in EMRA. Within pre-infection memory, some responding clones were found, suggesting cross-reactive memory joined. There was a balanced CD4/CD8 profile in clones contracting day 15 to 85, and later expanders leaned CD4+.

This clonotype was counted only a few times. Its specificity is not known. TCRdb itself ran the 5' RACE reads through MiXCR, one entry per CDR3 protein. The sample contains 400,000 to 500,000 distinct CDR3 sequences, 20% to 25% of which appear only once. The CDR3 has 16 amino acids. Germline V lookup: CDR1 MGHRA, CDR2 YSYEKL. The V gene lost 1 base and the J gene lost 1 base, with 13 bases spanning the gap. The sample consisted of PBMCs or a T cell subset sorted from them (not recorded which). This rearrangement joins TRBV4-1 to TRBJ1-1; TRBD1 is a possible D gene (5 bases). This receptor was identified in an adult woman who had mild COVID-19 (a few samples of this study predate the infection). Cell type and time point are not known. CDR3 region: CASSQVAMGGNTEAFF. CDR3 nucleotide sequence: TGCGCCAGCAGCCAAGTTGCTATGGGGGGGAACACTGAAGCTTTCTTT.